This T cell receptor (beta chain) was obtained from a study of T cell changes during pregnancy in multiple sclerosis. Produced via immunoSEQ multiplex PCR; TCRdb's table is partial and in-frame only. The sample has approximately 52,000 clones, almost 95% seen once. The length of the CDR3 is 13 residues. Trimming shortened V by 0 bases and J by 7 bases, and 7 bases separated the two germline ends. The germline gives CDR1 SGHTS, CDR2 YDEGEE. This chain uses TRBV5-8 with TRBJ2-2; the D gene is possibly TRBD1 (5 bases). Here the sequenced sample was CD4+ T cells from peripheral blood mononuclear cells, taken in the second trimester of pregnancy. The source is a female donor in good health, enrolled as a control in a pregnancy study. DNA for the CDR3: TGTGCCAGCAGCTTGGTCCAGGGCGGGGAGCTGTTTTTT. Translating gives CASSLVQGGELFF.